This entry lists 27 T cell receptor beta chains sequenced from one sample in a study of cytomegalovirus exposure and HLA in healthy donors. The PCR ran on 60 Vbeta and 13 Jbeta primers. TCRdb keeps only in-frame clones here, not all; method: immunoSEQ multiplex PCR. The table includes a few hundred thousand clones, almost 85% detected once. The sample taken for sequencing was PBMCs. Source of these receptors: a middle-aged woman in good health and CMV-seronegative.

The V call is TRBV5-1, the J call TRBJ2-1; TRBD2 matches at 7 bases. V dropped 4 bases and J dropped 6; count of bases not matched to a gene: 10. The CDR3 sequence is 15 residues long. From germline, CDR1 is SGHRS and CDR2 YFSETQ. The CDR3: CASSLQRLAPNEQFF. The DNA for the CDR3 is TGCGCCAGCAGCCTCCAGCGACTAGCCCCCAATGAGCAGTTCTTC. The full variable domain, completed using reference TRBV5-1 and TRBJ2-1, is KAGVTQTPRYLIKTRGQQVTLSCSPISGHRSVSWYQQTPGQGLQFLFEYFSETQRNKGNFPGRFSGRQFSNSRSEMNVSTLELGDSALYLCASSLQRLAPNEQFFGPGTRLTVL.

This rearrangement joins TRBV9 to TRBJ2-1, with a weak D call TRBD1 (6 bases). Germline V gene data show CDR1 as SGDLS and CDR2 as YYNGEE. CDR3 length: 12 amino acids. The V end lost 3 bases, the J end lost 8 bases, and 9 bases lay between the germline ends. CDR3 loop: CASSAQGYEQFF. For the CDR3, the DNA is TGTGCCAGCAGCGCACAGGGCTATGAGCAGTTCTTC.

The chain joins TRBV5-5 to TRBJ2-7, with a possible D match to TRBD1 (5 bases). V was cut by 0 bases and J by 4 bases, with 14 bases left in between. Looked up from germline, CDR1 is SGHKS and CDR2 is YYEKEE (reference sequence). The CDR3 runs 15 residues. The CDR3 nucleotides read TGTGCCAGCAGCTTGGCCGGAGCAGGGCGATACGAGCAGTACTTC. Amino acid sequence: CASSLAGAGRYEQYF.

The gene calls are TRBV6-6 and TRBJ2-5, with TRBD2 matching 9 bases. V gave up 0 bases and J gave up 4 bases; unmatched junction bases: 6. The CDR3 consists of 16 residues. Germline V gene sequence: CDR1 MNHNY, CDR2 SVGAGI (reference sequence). The chain's CDR3 is CASSYSGISGGETQYF. CDR3 nucleotide sequence: TGTGCCAGCAGTTACTCAGGAATTAGCGGGGGAGAGACCCAGTACTTC.

The rearrangement links TRBV7-2 to TRBJ2-4, with a weak D call TRBD1 (6 bases). Germline CDR1 is SGHTA and CDR2 is FQGNSA. Trimming took 2 bases from V and 9 from J, leaving 11 bases between them. This CDR3 contains 13 residues. The CDR3 loop reads CASSLPGQFIQYF. CDR3 DNA sequence: TGTGCCAGCAGCTTACCGGGACAATTCATTCAGTACTTC.

The chain has TRBV4-1 and TRBJ2-2; D not resolved. The CDR3 contains 14 residues. Germline V CDR1 and CDR2: MGHRA, YSYEKL. V gave up 0 bases and J gave up 6 bases, with 8 bases separating them. DNA for the CDR3: TGCGCCAGCAGCCAAGATCGAGTCCCCGGGGAGCTGTTTTTT. Its translation: CASSQDRVPGELFF.

The chain uses TRBV15 and TRBJ1-4, with TRBD1 matching 7 bases. The ends lost 2 bases at V and 6 bases at J; junction bases unmatched: 6. Germline-derived CDR1 and CDR2 are LNHNV and YYDKDF (reference sequence). The CDR3 extends over 15 amino acids. The CDR3 region is CATSRFDREDEKLFF. In nucleotides, the CDR3 is TGTGCCACCAGCAGATTTGACAGGGAGGATGAAAAACTGTTTTTT.

The genes are TRBV2 and TRBJ1-3; D may be TRBD1 (6 bases). The CDR3 has 14 amino acids. The V end was cut by 5 bases, the J end by 2 bases, with 10 bases between. In germline, CDR1 is SNHLY, CDR2 FYNNEI. As DNA, the CDR3 is TGTGCCAGCAGTCGAGAGGGGGCTGGAAACACCATATATTTT. The encoded protein is CASSREGAGNTIYF.

The chain links TRBV2 to TRBJ1-2; maybe TRBD1 (6 bases). V was clipped by 3 bases and J by 8 bases, with 13 bases between them. CDR3 length equals 13 residues. Germline CDR1 and CDR2: SNHLY and FYNNEI. The CDR3 is CASSDQGMGGYTF. In DNA form, the CDR3 reads TGTGCCAGCAGTGATCAGGGGATGGGAGGCTACACCTTC.

The gene calls are TRBV28 and TRBJ1-2; the D is unclear. With 7 bases removed from V and 4 bases from J, the gap between germline ends came to 7 bases. The CDR3 consists of 11 residues. The germline V gene has CDR1 MDHEN and CDR2 SYDVKM. This CDR3 is CASNSRYGYTF. CDR3 DNA sequence: TGTGCCAGCAACTCTCGCTATGGCTACACCTTC.

J is TRBJ1-1 and V is TRBV10-3; D call uncertain. V was clipped by 0 bases and J by 5 bases, with 13 bases between them. Per germline, CDR1 ENHRY and CDR2 SYGVKD. The CDR3 covers 15 residues. The chain's CDR3 is CAISESNAARTEAFF. CDR3 DNA: TGTGCCATCAGTGAGTCGAATGCGGCGAGGACTGAAGCTTTCTTT.

This clone was observed at least ten times. The rearrangement uses TRBV5-4 and TRBJ2-1; 8 bases agree with TRBD2. The CDR3 runs 16 residues. Germline V gene data show CDR1 as SGHNT and CDR2 as YYREEE (reference sequence). Unmatched junction bases numbered 7, after V lost 4 bases and J lost 1 base. DNA for the CDR3: TGTGCCAGCAGCCTGAACGGACTAGCTTCCTACAATGAGCAGTTCTTC. This encodes CASSLNGLASYNEQFF.

The chain recombines TRBV6-5 with TRBJ1-4, with 7 nucleotides matching TRBD1. The CDR3 is 15 residues long. V trimming: 2 bases; J trimming: 6 bases; junction bases outside the gene matches: 6. Per the germline V gene, CDR1 is MNHEY and CDR2 is SVGAGI. The DNA for the CDR3 is TGTGCCAGCAGTTACACTACAGGGGCAGATGAAAAACTGTTTTTT. It specifies CASSYTTGADEKLFF.

The chain carries TRBV5-1 and TRBJ1-4; 7 bases match TRBD1. The V and J ends lost 4 bases and 7 bases, in that order; junction bases with no gene match: 7. The CDR3 runs to 14 residues. Per germline, CDR1 SGHRS and CDR2 YFSETQ. The CDR3 nucleotides read TGCGCCAGCAGCGCTGAGGGGGCGAGTGAAAAACTGTTTTTT. Translated, it gives CASSAEGASEKLFF.

The chain links TRBV5-4 to TRBJ2-7; D may be TRBD1 (5 bases). The CDR3 is made up of 15 amino acids. The ends were cut back, 0 bases at V and 0 bases at J, with 10 bases in the middle. CDR1 is SGHNT, CDR2 YYREEE, per germline (reference sequence). DNA of the CDR3: TGTGCCAGCAGCTTGGGACAGTCCAGCTCCTACGAGCAGTACTTC. This codes for CASSLGQSSSYEQYF.

The chain combines TRBV19 with TRBJ2-1; D may be TRBD2 (7 bases). Trimming stripped 10 bases from V and 6 bases from J, with 13 bases between. The CDR3 is 12 amino acids. Per the germline V gene, CDR1 is LNHDA and CDR2 is SQIVND (reference sequence). CDR3 protein: CATWGGGNEQFF. The DNA for the CDR3 is TGTGCCACCTGGGGAGGGGGCAATGAGCAGTTCTTC.

The rearrangement links TRBV30 to TRBJ1-5; D is perhaps TRBD1 (5 bases). Germline V gene sequence: CDR1 GTSNPN, CDR2 SVGIG (reference sequence). The CDR3 covers 15 residues. V shed 1 base and J shed 2 bases, with 12 bases lying between them. CDR3 region: CAWSAGDAGNQPQHF. The CDR3, as DNA: TGTGCCTGGAGTGCGGGGGACGCCGGCAATCAGCCCCAGCATTTT. The entire variable domain, with the rest obtained from reference TRBV30 and TRBJ1-5, is as follows: SQTIHQWPATLVQPVGSPLSLECTVEGTSNPNLYWYRQAAGRGLQLLFYSVGIGQISSEVPQNLSASRPQDRQFILSSKKLLLSDSGFYLCAWSAGDAGNQPQHFGDGTRLSIL.

The chain couples TRBV5-1 to TRBJ1-1, with TRBD1 as a possible D gene (6 bases). V dropped 0 bases and J dropped 1 base, with 16 bases sitting between them. This CDR3 is 17 amino acids long. The germline gives CDR1 SGHRS, CDR2 YFSETQ. CDR3 amino acids: CASSLEIAQQGNTEAFF. The CDR3 region has the DNA TGCGCCAGCAGCTTGGAAATCGCCCAACAGGGGAACACTGAAGCTTTCTTT.

In the case of this clone: One junction end disagrees with the germline gene, perhaps due to a read error. The CDR3 is CSSSHRATEAFF. The CDR3 DNA is TGTTCCAGCAGCCACAGGGCAACTGAAGCTTTCTTT. The chain links TRBV7-9 to TRBJ1-1, with D possibly TRBD1 on 6 matching bases. The CDR3 spans 12 residues. CDR1 and CDR2 (germline): SEHNR, FQNEAQ (reference sequence).

The gene calls are TRBV19 and TRBJ2-7, with a possible D match to TRBD1 (5 bases). The V gene's germline CDR1 is LNHDA and CDR2 SQIVND (reference sequence). The CDR3 contains 15 residues. V lost 0 bases to trimming and J lost 7 bases, with 16 bases between them. The CDR3 DNA follows: TGTGCCAGTAGTATAGATCTGCAGGGTTTAGGGGAGCAGTACTTC. Its protein product is CASSIDLQGLGEQYF.

This clone has a single count. The CDR3 nucleotides read TGTGCCACCAGAAACGGCTATGGCTACACCTTC. It specifies CATRNGYGYTF. This chain joins TRBV15 and TRBJ1-2; D is undetermined. Trimming stripped 6 bases from V and 4 bases from J, with 6 bases between. The CDR3 is made up of 11 amino acids. CDR1 and CDR2 (germline): LNHNV, YYDKDF (reference sequence).

The chain carries TRBV30 and TRBJ1-2; no clear D gene. V was pared by 3 bases and J by 2 bases, with 7 bases between. The CDR3 is 12 residues long. The germline CDR1 and CDR2 sequences are GTSNPN and SVGIG (reference sequence). CDR3 loop: CAWSQVNYGYTF. DNA for the CDR3: TGTGCCTGGAGCCAGGTGAACTATGGCTACACCTTC.

The J gene is TRBJ1-1, the V gene TRBV6-5, with D hard to call. The CDR3 totals 14 residues. The V gene's germline CDR1 is MNHEY and CDR2 SVGAGI. The V end was cut by 6 bases, the J end by 3 bases, with 14 bases between. The CDR3 sequence is CASSRLGRDTEAFF. The CDR3, as DNA: TGTGCCAGCAGCCGACTAGGGAGGGACACTGAAGCTTTCTTT.

The chain uses TRBV6-1 and TRBJ1-5; 10 nucleotides align to TRBD1. The J segment lost 5 bases and the V segment lost 3 bases, leaving 4 bases of the junction unmatched. Germline V lookup: CDR1 MNHNS, CDR2 SASEGT. CDR3 length: 15 residues. Here the CDR3 DNA reads TGTGCCAGCAGTGAGACAGGGGGCGCCTATCAGCCCCAGCATTTT. This sequence encodes CASSETGGAYQPQHF.

Here the CDR3 reads CASSFTGEETQYF. The CDR3 DNA follows: TGTGCCAGCAGTTTTACGGGGGAGGAGACCCAGTACTTC. This chain connects TRBV28 to TRBJ2-5, with D perhaps TRBD2 (6 bases). Germline CDR1 MDHEN, CDR2 SYDVKM. Trimming took off 3 bases at V and 5 bases at J, with 10 bases between the two ends. This CDR3 is 13 amino acids long.

V is TRBV27 and J is TRBJ1-6; TRBD1 aligns across 10 bases. V gave up 4 bases and J gave up 6 bases; unmatched junction bases: 3. Germline CDR1 reads MNHEY; CDR2 reads SMNVEV (reference sequence). The CDR3 has 15 amino acids. This chain's CDR3 is CASSSGTGANSPLHF. CDR3 DNA: TGTGCCAGCAGTTCCGGGACAGGGGCTAATTCACCCCTCCACTTT.

The chain couples TRBV7-2 to TRBJ2-1; 7 bases agree with TRBD1. The CDR3 length is 14 residues. CDR1 and CDR2 (germline): SGHTA, FQGNSA. V dropped 5 bases and J dropped 5; count of bases not matched to a gene: 6. This CDR3 reads CASSPEGAHNEQFF. The CDR3 bases are TGTGCCAGCAGCCCCGAGGGGGCTCACAATGAGCAGTTCTTC.